The table lists the clone carrying this T cell receptor (beta chain) with many counts. Library preparation (for TCRbeta) was performed with unique molecular identifiers. TCRdb reprocessed the PCR reads with MiXCR, giving one entry per CDR3 protein. The repertoire holds some 280,000 distinct CDR3 sequences, with more than 9% as singletons. This record comes from a study of T-cell reconstitution after alpha-beta-depleted transplantation in children. The CDR3 runs 14 residues. V lost 0 bases to trimming and J lost 2 bases; unmatched junction nucleotides: 0. Germline V CDR1 and CDR2: MGHRA, YSYEKL. Source: PBMCs from the stem cell graft donor, taken from the stem cell graft. The receptor was derived from a human donor who donated a stem cell graft to a child with SCID. V and J are TRBV4-1 and TRBJ1-2; 7 bases fit TRBD1. The CDR3 protein is CASSQDRGNYGYTF. The CDR3 nucleotides read TGCGCCAGCAGCCAAGACAGGGGGAACTATGGCTACACCTTC.